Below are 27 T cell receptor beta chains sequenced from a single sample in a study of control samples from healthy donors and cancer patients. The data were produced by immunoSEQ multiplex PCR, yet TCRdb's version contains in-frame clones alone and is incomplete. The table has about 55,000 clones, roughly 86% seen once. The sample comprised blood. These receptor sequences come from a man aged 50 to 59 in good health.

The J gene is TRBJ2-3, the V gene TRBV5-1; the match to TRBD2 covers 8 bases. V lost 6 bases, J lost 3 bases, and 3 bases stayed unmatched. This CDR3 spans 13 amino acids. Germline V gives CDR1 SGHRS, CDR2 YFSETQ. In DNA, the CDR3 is TGCGCCAGCATTCTAGCGGGTACAGATACGCAGTATTTT. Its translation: CASILAGTDTQYF.

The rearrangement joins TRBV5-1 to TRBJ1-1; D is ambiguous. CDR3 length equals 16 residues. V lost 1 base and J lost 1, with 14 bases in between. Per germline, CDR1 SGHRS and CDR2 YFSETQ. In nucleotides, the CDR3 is TGCGCCAGCAGCTTGCTAGCTGAACGCGAGAACACTGAAGCTTTCTTT. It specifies CASSLLAERENTEAFF.

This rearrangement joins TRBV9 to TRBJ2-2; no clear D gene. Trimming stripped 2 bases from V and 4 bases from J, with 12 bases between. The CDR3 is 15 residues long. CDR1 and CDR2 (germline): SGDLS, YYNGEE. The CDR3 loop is CASSVKGSGTGELFF. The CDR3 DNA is TGTGCCAGCAGCGTGAAAGGGTCGGGCACCGGGGAGCTGTTTTTT. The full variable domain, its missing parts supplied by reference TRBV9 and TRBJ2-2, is DSGVTQTPKHLITATGQRVTLRCSPRSGDLSVYWYQQSLDQGLQFLIQYYNGEERAKGNILERFSAQQFPDLHSELNLSSLELGDSALYFCASSVKGSGTGELFFGEGSRLTVL.

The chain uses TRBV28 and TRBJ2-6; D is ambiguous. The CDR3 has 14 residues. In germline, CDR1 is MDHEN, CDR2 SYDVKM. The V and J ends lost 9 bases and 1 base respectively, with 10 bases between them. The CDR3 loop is CASLSVSGANVLTF. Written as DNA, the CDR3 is TGTGCCAGTTTATCGGTATCTGGGGCCAACGTCCTGACTTTC.

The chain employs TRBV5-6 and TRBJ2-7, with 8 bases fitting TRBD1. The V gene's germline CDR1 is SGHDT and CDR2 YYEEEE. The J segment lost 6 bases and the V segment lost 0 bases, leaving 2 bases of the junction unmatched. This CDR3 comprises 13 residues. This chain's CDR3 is CASSLGQGTEQYF. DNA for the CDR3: TGTGCCAGCAGCTTGGGACAGGGGACCGAGCAGTACTTC.

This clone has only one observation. The DNA of the CDR3 is TGTGCCAGCAGCTTTCTCGGCGGGAGCTCCTACAATGAGCAGTTCTTC. This translates into CASSFLGGSSYNEQFF. The J gene is TRBJ2-1, the V gene TRBV7-6; 7 bases map to TRBD2. V shed 3 bases and J 0 bases; nucleotides not matched to a gene: 5. Per germline, CDR1 SGHVS and CDR2 FNYEAQ. This CDR3 has 16 residues.

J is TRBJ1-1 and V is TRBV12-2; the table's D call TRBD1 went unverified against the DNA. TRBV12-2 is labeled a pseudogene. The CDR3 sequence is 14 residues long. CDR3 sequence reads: CASRSPGENTEAFF. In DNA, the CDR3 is TGTGCAAGTCGCTCCCCAGGGGAGAACACTGAAGCTTTCTTT.

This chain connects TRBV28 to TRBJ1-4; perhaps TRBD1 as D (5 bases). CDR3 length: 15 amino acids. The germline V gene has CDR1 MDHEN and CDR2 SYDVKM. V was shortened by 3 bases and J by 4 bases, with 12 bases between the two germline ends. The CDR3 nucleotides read TGTGCCAGCAGTTTGCTCAGGGATAGTAATGAAAAACTGTTTTTT. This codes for CASSLLRDSNEKLFF.

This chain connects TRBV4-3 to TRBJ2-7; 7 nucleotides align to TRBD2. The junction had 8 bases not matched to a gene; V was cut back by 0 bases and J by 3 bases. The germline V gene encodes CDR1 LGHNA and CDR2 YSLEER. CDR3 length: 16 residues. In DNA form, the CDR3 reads TGCGCCAGCAGCCAAGATCGGGGGGTCCTTTACTACGAGCAGTACTTC. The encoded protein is CASSQDRGVLYYEQYF.

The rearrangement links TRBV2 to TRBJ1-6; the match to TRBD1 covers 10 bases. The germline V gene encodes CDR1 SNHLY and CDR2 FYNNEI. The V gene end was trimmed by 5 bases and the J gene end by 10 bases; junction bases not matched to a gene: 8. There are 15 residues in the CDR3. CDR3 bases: TGTGCCAGCAGTCCAGGGACAGGGGCTACCTCACCCCTCCACTTT. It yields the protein CASSPGTGATSPLHF.

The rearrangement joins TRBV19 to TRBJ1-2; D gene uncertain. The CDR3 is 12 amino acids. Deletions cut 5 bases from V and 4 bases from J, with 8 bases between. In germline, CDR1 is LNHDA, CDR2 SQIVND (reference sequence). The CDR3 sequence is CASSLRVYGYTF. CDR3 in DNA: TGTGCCAGTAGTCTTCGGGTCTATGGCTACACCTTC.

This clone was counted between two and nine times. CDR3 loop: CASSLYAGQQHLAFF. In DNA form, the CDR3 reads TGTGCCAGCAGTTTATACGCGGGACAGCAACACTTAGCTTTCTTT. The rearrangement joins TRBV27 to TRBJ1-1; 7 nucleotides line up with TRBD1. Germline CDR1 and CDR2: MNHEY and SMNVEV (reference sequence). The trim removed 1 base at V and 10 bases at J, leaving 12 bases unmatched. The CDR3 runs 15 residues.

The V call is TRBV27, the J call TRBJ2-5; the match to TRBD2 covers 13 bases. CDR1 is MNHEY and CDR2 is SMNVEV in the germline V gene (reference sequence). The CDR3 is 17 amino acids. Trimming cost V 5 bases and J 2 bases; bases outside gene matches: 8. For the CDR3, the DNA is TGTGCCAGCAGTCTAGGACTAGCGGGAGTGGGGCAAGAGACCCAGTACTTC. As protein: CASSLGLAGVGQETQYF.

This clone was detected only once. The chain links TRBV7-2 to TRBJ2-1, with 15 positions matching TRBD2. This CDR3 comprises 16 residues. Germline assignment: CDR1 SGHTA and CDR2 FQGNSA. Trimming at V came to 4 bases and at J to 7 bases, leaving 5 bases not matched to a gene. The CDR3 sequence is CASSSGLAGGGNEQFF. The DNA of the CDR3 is TGTGCCAGCAGCTCGGGACTAGCGGGAGGAGGGAATGAGCAGTTCTTC.

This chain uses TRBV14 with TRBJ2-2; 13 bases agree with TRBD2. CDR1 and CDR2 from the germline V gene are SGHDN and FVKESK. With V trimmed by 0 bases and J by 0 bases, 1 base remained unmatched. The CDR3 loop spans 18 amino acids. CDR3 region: CASSQETSGRTNTGELFF. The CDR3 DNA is TGTGCCAGCAGCCAAGAGACTAGCGGGAGGACGAACACCGGGGAGCTGTTTTTT.

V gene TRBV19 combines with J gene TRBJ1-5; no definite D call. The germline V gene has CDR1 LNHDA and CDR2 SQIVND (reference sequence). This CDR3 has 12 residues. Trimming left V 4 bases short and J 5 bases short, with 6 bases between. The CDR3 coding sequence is TGTGCCAGTAGTACCTCATATCAGCCCCAGCATTTT. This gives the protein CASSTSYQPQHF.

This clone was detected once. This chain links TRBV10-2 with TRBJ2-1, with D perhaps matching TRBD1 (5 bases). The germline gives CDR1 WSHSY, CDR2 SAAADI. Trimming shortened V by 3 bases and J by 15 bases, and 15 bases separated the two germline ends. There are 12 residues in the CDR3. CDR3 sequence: CASSDVVRVLFF. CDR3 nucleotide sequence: TGCGCCAGCAGTGACGTCGTCAGGGTTTTGTTCTTC.

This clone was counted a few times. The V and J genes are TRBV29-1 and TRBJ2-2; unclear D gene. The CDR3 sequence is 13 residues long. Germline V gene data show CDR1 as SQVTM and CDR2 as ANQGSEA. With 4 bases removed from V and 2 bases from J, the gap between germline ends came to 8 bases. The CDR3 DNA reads TGCAGCGTTGTTGACCTCAACACCGGGGAGCTGTTTTTT. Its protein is CSVVDLNTGELFF.

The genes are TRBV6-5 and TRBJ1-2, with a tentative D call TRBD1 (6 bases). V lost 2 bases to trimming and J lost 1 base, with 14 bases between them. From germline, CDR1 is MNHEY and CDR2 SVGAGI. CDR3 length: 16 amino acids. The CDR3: CASSYLGGAGNYGYTF. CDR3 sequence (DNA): TGTGCCAGCAGTTACCTAGGGGGGGCGGGTAACTATGGCTACACCTTC.

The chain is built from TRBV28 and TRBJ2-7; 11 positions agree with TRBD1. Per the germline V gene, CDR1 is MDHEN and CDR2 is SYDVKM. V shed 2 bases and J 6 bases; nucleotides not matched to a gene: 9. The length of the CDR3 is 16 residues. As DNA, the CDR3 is TGTGCCAGCAGTTTAAGATCGGGACAGGGGGTGGCCGAGCAGTACTTC. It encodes CASSLRSGQGVAEQYF.

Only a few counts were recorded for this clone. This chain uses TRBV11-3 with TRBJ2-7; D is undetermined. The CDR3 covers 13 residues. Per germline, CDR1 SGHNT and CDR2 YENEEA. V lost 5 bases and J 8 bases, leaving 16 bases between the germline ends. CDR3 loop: CASSQDVGSQQYF. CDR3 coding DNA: TGTGCCAGCAGCCAGGACGTAGGGTCTCAGCAGTACTTC.

The CDR3 region has the DNA TGTGCCAGCCGAACCGACAGGGACACTGAAGCTTTCTTT. This encodes CASRTDRDTEAFF. The gene calls are TRBV6-5 and TRBJ1-1, with 7 bases identical to TRBD1. Germline trimming cut 8 bases from V and 3 bases from J; bases unmatched to any gene: 6. CDR3 length: 13 residues. Germline V gives CDR1 MNHEY, CDR2 SVGAGI.

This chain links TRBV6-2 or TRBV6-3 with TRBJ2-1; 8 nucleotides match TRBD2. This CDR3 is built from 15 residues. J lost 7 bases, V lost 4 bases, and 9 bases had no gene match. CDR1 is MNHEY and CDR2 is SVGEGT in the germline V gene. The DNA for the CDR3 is TGTGCCAGCAGTTGGATTAGCGGGACTACGAATGAGCAGTTCTTC. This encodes CASSWISGTTNEQFF.

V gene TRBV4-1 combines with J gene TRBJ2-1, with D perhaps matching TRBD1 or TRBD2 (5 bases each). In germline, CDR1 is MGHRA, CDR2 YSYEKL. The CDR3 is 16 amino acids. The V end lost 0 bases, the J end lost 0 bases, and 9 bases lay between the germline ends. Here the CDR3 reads CASSQEQAGSYNEQFF. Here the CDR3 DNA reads TGCGCCAGCAGCCAAGAACAGGCGGGCTCCTACAATGAGCAGTTCTTC.

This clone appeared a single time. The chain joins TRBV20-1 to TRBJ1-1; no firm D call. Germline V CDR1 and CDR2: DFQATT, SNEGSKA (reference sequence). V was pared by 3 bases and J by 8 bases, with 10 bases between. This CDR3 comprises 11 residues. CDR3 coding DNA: TGCAGTGCTAGGAGGTCCTCCGAAGCTTTCTTT. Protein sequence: CSARRSSEAFF.

This CDR3 reads CASSFMDGYTF. The CDR3 nucleotides read TGTGCCAGCAGCTTCATGGATGGCTACACCTTC. The chain employs TRBV5-6 and TRBJ1-2; no clear D gene. The CDR3 has 11 residues. Trimming cost V 2 bases and J 6 bases, with 5 bases left between them. Germline V lookup: CDR1 SGHDT, CDR2 YYEEEE.

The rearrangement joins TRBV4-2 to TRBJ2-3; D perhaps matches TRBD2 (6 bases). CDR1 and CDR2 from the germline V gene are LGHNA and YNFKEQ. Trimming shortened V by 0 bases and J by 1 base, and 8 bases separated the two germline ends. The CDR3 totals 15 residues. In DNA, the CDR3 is TGTGCCAGCAGCCAAGATCCTAGCGGCACAGATACGCAGTATTTT. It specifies CASSQDPSGTDTQYF.